The 23 T cell receptor beta chains presented below share a single source sample, sequenced in a study of CD8 T cells in ankylosing spondylitis. Notes on the study in general: Within ankylosing spondylitis blood, a TCR beta motif made up of eight or nine highly homologous variants appeared to be characteristic.

The antigens for these receptors are not known. TCRdb reprocessed the 5' RACE reads with MiXCR, giving one entry per CDR3 protein. The data show under 950,000 distinct CDR3 sequences, roughly 19% seen once. The sequencing input was blood, either unsorted or a sorted T cell fraction (not recorded which). The receptors were sampled from a male donor with ankylosing spondylitis.

The V call is TRBV12-3 or TRBV12-4, the J call TRBJ1-1; 9 bases map to TRBD1. After removal of 7 bases from V and 4 bases from J, the junction contained 13 bases not matched to a gene. The CDR3 runs 16 residues. The CDR3 coding sequence is TGTGCCAGCACCTCGGACAGGGGCGCCCTTCGCACTGAAGCTTTCTTT. This codes for CASTSDRGALRTEAFF.

As concerns this clonotype: Since a much larger clone is just one base distant, this may be a read error. V is TRBV9 and J is TRBJ1-1; TRBD1 might be the D (5 bases). The CDR3 has 13 amino acids. CDR1 and CDR2 from the germline V gene are SGDLS and YYNGEE. Between the trimmed V and J ends, which lost 0 bases and 4 bases, there was a span of 7 bases. CDR3 residues: CASSVGGSTEAFF. The CDR3 DNA reads TGTGCCAGCAGCGTAGGGGGGAGCACTGAAGCTTTCTTT. The whole variable domain, filled in from reference TRBV9 and TRBJ1-1, reads DSGVTQTPKHLITATGQRVTLRCSPRSGDLSVYWYQQSLDQGLQFLIQYYNGEERAKGNILERFSAQQFPDLHSELNLSSLELGDSALYFCASSVGGSTEAFFGQGTRLTVV.

J is TRBJ1-2 and V is TRBV5-4; D is perhaps TRBD1 (6 bases). The CDR3 consists of 14 residues. Trimming cost V 4 bases and J 6 bases, with 16 bases left between them. Germline V gene sequence: CDR1 SGHNT, CDR2 YYREEE (reference sequence). CDR3 residues: CASSDWGGANGYTF. In DNA, the CDR3 is TGTGCCAGCAGCGACTGGGGGGGGGCTAATGGCTACACCTTC.

This clonotype was seen ten or more times. The chain combines TRBV25-1 with TRBJ1-1; D gene uncertain. Germline values: CDR1 MGHDK, CDR2 SYGVNS. This CDR3 has 13 amino acids. The V and J ends lost 6 bases and 1 base respectively, with 9 bases between them. The CDR3: CASSATENTEAFF. CDR3 bases: TGTGCCAGCAGCGCCACAGAGAACACTGAAGCTTTCTTT.

This chain uses TRBV20-1 with TRBJ1-1; 9 positions agree with TRBD1. The CDR3 covers 14 residues. Germline CDR1 and CDR2: DFQATT and SNEGSKA (reference sequence). In nucleotides, the CDR3 is TGCAGGCCTTGGGCGCTACAGGGGGCCGCTGAAGCTTTCTTT. It yields the protein CRPWALQGAAEAFF.

A few counts support this clonotype. The J gene is TRBJ1-1, the V gene TRBV12-3 or TRBV12-4; 8 nucleotides align to TRBD1. With V trimmed by 5 bases and J by 0 bases, 5 bases remained unmatched. This CDR3 is 15 amino acids long. In DNA form, the CDR3 reads TGTGCCAGCAGTCCCAACAGGGGGATGAACACTGAAGCTTTCTTT. Amino acid sequence: CASSPNRGMNTEAFF.

This clonotype was counted only a few times. The chain combines TRBV5-1 with TRBJ1-1, with a tentative D call TRBD1 (6 bases). Germline V gene lookup returns CDR1 SGHRS and CDR2 YFSETQ. Trimming took off 4 bases at V and 4 bases at J, with 17 bases between the two ends. This CDR3 has 15 amino acids. This CDR3 reads CASSGIDQGSTEAFF. The CDR3 DNA reads TGCGCCAGCAGCGGAATAGATCAGGGGAGCACTGAAGCTTTCTTT.

V usage is TRBV13 and J usage is TRBJ1-1; D not certain. CDR3 size: 15 residues. V was pared by 3 bases and J by 9 bases, with 20 bases between. Germline values: CDR1 PRHDT, CDR2 FYEKMQ (reference sequence). In DNA, the CDR3 is TGTGCCAGCAGCTTGGGCCCGGGCGTTCGACCTCAAGCTTTCTTT. Amino acid sequence: CASSLGPGVRPQAFF. Drawing the rest from reference TRBV13 and TRBJ1-1, the complete variable domain is AAGVIQSPRHLIKEKRETATLKCYPIPRHDTVYWYQQGPGQDPQFLISFYEKMQSDKGSIPDRFSAQQFSDYHSELNMSSLELGDSALYFCASSLGPGVRPQAFFGQGTRLTVV.

V gene TRBV7-9 combines with J gene TRBJ2-7; 9 positions agree with TRBD1. Unmatched junction bases numbered 2, after V lost 5 bases and J lost 6 bases. The CDR3 length is 12 residues. Germline CDR1 and CDR2: SEHNR and FQNEAQ (reference sequence). In nucleotides, the CDR3 is TGTGCCAGCAGCGCGGGACAGGGCGAGCAGTACTTC. Translated: CASSAGQGEQYF. Full variable domain (missing parts from reference TRBV7-9 and TRBJ2-7): DTGVSQNPRHKITKRGQNVTFRCDPISEHNRLYWYRQTLGQGPEFLTYFQNEAQLEKSRLLSDRFSAERPKGSFSTLEIQRTEQGDSAMYLCASSAGQGEQYFGPGTRLTVT.

A few counts support this clonotype. The chain couples TRBV27 to TRBJ2-1; 9 bases agree with TRBD2. The ends lost 0 bases at V and 8 bases at J; junction bases unmatched: 23. CDR3 length equals 21 residues. The V gene's germline CDR1 is MNHEY and CDR2 SMNVEV (reference sequence). The DNA for the CDR3 is TGTGCCAGCAGTTTATCCCACATAAGTATAGCGGGAGCAGATCGTGGGGATGAGCAGTTCTTC. Translation gives CASSLSHISIAGADRGDEQFF.

The chain carries TRBV12-3 or TRBV12-4 and TRBJ2-3; tentatively, D is TRBD1 or TRBD2 (6 bases each). The CDR3 length is 12 residues. V lost 2 bases and J 13 bases, leaving 13 bases between the germline ends. The CDR3 region has the DNA TGTGCCAGCAGTTTACCGTGGGGGGCGGAGTATTTT. It codes for CASSLPWGAEYF.

This clonotype was seen only a few times. The chain links TRBV12-3 or TRBV12-4 to TRBJ1-6; the D is unclear. Trimming shortened V by 1 base and J by 10 bases, and 11 bases separated the two germline ends. This CDR3 is built from 14 residues. CDR3: CASSLGPVGSPLHF. As DNA, the CDR3 is TGTGCCAGCAGTTTAGGACCGGTAGGCTCACCCCTCCACTTT.

The V gene is TRBV20-1, the J gene TRBJ1-2; 7 bases are a match to TRBD1. J gave up 1 base and V 5 bases, and 4 bases lay outside the gene matches. CDR1 DFQATT and CDR2 SNEGSKA come from the germline V gene (reference sequence). The CDR3 has 13 amino acids. As DNA, the CDR3 is TGCAGTGCTGGGACAGCCCATAACTATGGCTACACCTTC. This translates into CSAGTAHNYGYTF.

V and J are TRBV21-1 and TRBJ2-7; TRBD2, the D gene given by the table, was not confirmed from the DNA. TRBV21-1 is marked as a pseudogene. The CDR3 covers 16 residues. The CDR3 protein is CASSRLTRGASYEQYF. The CDR3 DNA reads as TGTGCCAGCAGCCGCCTTACGCGGGGGGCCTCCTACGAGCAGTACTTC.

This sequence joins TRBV30 and TRBJ1-1, with 9 positions matching TRBD1. Unmatched junction bases numbered 5, after V lost 2 bases and J lost 7 bases. This CDR3 contains 13 residues. Germline CDR1 is GTSNPN and CDR2 is SVGIG (reference sequence). The CDR3 here is CAWSQGTGLEAFF. The CDR3 bases are TGTGCCTGGAGTCAGGGGACAGGGCTTGAAGCTTTCTTT.

The CDR3 sequence: CASRVDRGEQYF. The CDR3 region has the DNA TGCGCCAGCAGGGTGGACAGAGGCGAGCAGTACTTC. J is TRBJ2-7 and V is TRBV5-1; TRBD1 might be the D (6 bases). V was trimmed by 5 bases and J by 6 bases, leaving 12 bases between them. The germline CDR1 and CDR2 sequences are SGHRS and YFSETQ. The CDR3 sequence is 12 residues long.

This clonotype was seen many times. The chain links TRBV7-2 to TRBJ1-4; D possibly corresponds to TRBD1 (6 bases). The CDR3 is 12 residues long. From germline, CDR1 is SGHTA and CDR2 FQGNSA. Between the trimmed V and J ends, which lost 4 bases and 11 bases, there was a span of 11 bases. CDR3 sequence: CASSSQGRKLFF. The DNA for the CDR3 is TGTGCCAGCAGCTCCCAGGGGAGGAAACTGTTTTTT.

This clonotype was detected a few times. This chain links TRBV24-1 with TRBJ2-1, with D tentatively TRBD1 or TRBD2 (5 bases each). Trimming removed 0 bases from V and 2 bases from J, with 7 bases in between. CDR1 is KGHDR and CDR2 is SFDVKD in the germline V gene. The CDR3 is 15 residues long. In nucleotides, the CDR3 is TGTGCCACCAGTGATTTGGGGGGTACCTACAATGAGCAGTTCTTC. Its protein product is CATSDLGGTYNEQFF.

At least ten counts were recorded for this clonotype. This chain connects TRBV12-3 or TRBV12-4 to TRBJ2-5; 10 nucleotides agree with TRBD2. The CDR3 is 15 residues long. V shed 6 bases, J shed 3 bases, and the junction held 7 bases outside the gene matches. CDR3 nucleotide sequence: TGTGCCAGCAGCCACGGACTAGCGGTAAAAGAGACCCAGTACTTC. Translation gives CASSHGLAVKETQYF.

This clonotype was counted a few times. The chain is built from TRBV28 and TRBJ2-7; unclear D gene. The CDR3 sequence is 12 residues long. Germline V gene lookup returns CDR1 MDHEN and CDR2 SYDVKM. V lost 5 bases and J lost 2, with 7 bases in between. In nucleotides, the CDR3 is TGTGCCAGCAGTGGTAAACCCTACGAGCAGTACTTC. Protein: CASSGKPYEQYF.

The gene calls are TRBV12-3 or TRBV12-4 and TRBJ2-3, with a possible D match to TRBD1 (5 bases). CDR3 length equals 15 residues. Trimming pared 3 bases from V and 6 bases from J, leaving 16 bases between. CDR3: CASSLVRVAIDTQYF. As DNA, the CDR3 is TGTGCCAGCAGTTTGGTCAGGGTGGCGATTGATACGCAGTATTTT.

This clonotype was picked up a small number of times. The chain uses TRBV10-3 and TRBJ2-1; 7 bases line up with TRBD2. CDR3 size: 13 residues. V lost 6 bases to trimming and J lost 8 bases; unmatched junction nucleotides: 7. Germline loops: CDR1 ENHRY, CDR2 SYGVKD. CDR3 region: CAIRGDYIYEQFF. CDR3 DNA: TGTGCCATCAGGGGGGACTATATCTATGAGCAGTTCTTC.

J is TRBJ2-7 and V is TRBV29-1, with D tentatively TRBD1 (6 bases). CDR3 length: 14 residues. Germline V gene lookup returns CDR1 SQVTM and CDR2 ANQGSEA. Trimming left V 1 base short and J 0 bases short, with 10 bases between. The CDR3 reads CSVEAVRGSYEQYF. The CDR3 DNA reads TGCAGCGTTGAAGCGGTCAGGGGCTCCTACGAGCAGTACTTC.